This T cell receptor beta chain was identified during a study of CD8 T cells in Susac syndrome. Looked up from germline, CDR1 is SGDLS and CDR2 is YYNGEE. V was cut by 0 bases and J by 8 bases, with 8 bases left in between. CDR3 length: 12 residues. RNA amounts of roughly 0.45 to 1 ug underwent reverse transcription with random hexamers. Amplification of TCR beta CDR3 spanned 54 Vbeta and 13 Jbeta via immunoSEQ multiplex PCR. TCRdb ran MiXCR on the immunoSEQ multiplex PCR reads and lists one entry per CDR3 protein. The repertoire holds over 120,000 distinct CDR3 sequences, with approximately 94% as singletons. From blood CD8+ and CD4+ T cells, TCR beta sequences were generated. The control group consisted of healthy donors matched for age and sex. FACS enriched CD8+ TEMRA cells, while bulk CD8+ and CD4+ were negatively isolated. This clonotype was detected only once.

This clonotype originated in a human donor in good health. The sample taken for sequencing was CD4+ T cells from PBMCs. The V gene is TRBV9, the J gene TRBJ1-2, with D tentatively TRBD1 (5 bases). The CDR3 reads CASSVVGVGYTF. CDR3 nucleotide sequence: TGTGCCAGCAGCGTAGTAGGGGTCGGCTACACCTTC.